This TCR beta chain was identified in a study of neurological immune-mediated disorders. Germline V gene lookup returns CDR1 SGHTA and CDR2 FQGNSA. The CDR3 length is 19 residues. Losses at the gene ends were 5 bases for V and 3 bases for J; bases not matched to a gene: 14. This clonotype was picked up many times. cDNA synthesis was performed by 5'RACE with 10-nucleotide random UMIs. A single record per CDR3 protein comes from TCRdb applying MiXCR to the 5' RACE reads. The sample records 35,000 to 40,000 distinct CDR3 sequences, roughly 12% being singletons. The clonotype originates from a woman aged 25 to 45 with HTLV-1-associated myelopathy (HAM/TSP). Sequencing used CD4+ T cells from blood. This chain links TRBV7-2 with TRBJ2-6; 9 bases line up with TRBD1. The CDR3 protein is CASSELRDRALGGANVLTF. For the CDR3, the DNA is TGTGCCAGCAGCGAACTCCGGGACAGGGCTTTGGGTGGGGCCAACGTCCTGACTTTC.